One sample yielded the 17 T cell receptor beta chains listed below, sequenced in a study of blood T cells in healthy people across ages (dated by TCRdb to the mid-2010s). The library was obtained by 5' RACE. The sample was run on an Illumina HiSeq 2500. A second PCR of 7 to 11 cycles was performed with a sample-barcoded 5' primer and a J-beta primer mix. TCRdb reanalyzed the raw reads on its own, using fastp at Q25 for trimming and MiXCR for clone calling, and kept in-frame beta chains. Rows are combined by CDR3 protein, so each entry shows the most common genes and DNA. For this sample the table gives 1,500,000 or so distinct CDR3 sequences, of which 45% to 70% were detected only once. Jointly, the top ten make up 6.7% of the sample. Sequenced material: blood. The receptors originated from a man aged 18 to 30 in good health.

This chain connects TRBV20-1 to TRBJ1-1; D remains ambiguous. Germline CDR1 and CDR2: DFQATT and SNEGSKA (reference sequence). V lost 5 bases and J 0 bases, leaving 7 bases between the germline ends. The CDR3 length is 12 residues. The CDR3 region is CSALKMNTEAFF. CDR3 bases: TGCAGTGCTCTGAAAATGAACACTGAAGCTTTCTTT.

The chain carries TRBV20-1 and TRBJ2-7, with 8 bases aligning to TRBD1. The end of the DNA is better explained by TRBJ2-4, so the J call may be wrong. In germline, CDR1 is DFQATT, CDR2 SNEGSKA (reference sequence). The CDR3 is 13 residues long. CDR3 nucleotide sequence: TGCAGTGCGCTCCTGGACAGGGCTGACATTCAGTACTTC. It encodes CSALLDRADIQYF.

The chain combines TRBV12-3 or TRBV12-4 with TRBJ1-2; 7 nucleotides agree with TRBD1. After removal of 5 bases from V and 3 bases from J, the junction contained 9 bases not matched to a gene. This CDR3 has 15 amino acids. This chain's CDR3 is CASSDVTGTDYGYTF. The CDR3 nucleotides read TGTGCCAGCAGTGACGTGACCGGGACAGACTATGGCTACACCTTC.

Only a few counts were recorded for this clonotype. V gene TRBV27 combines with J gene TRBJ1-4; unclear D gene. The CDR3 consists of 13 residues. Germline V gene sequence: CDR1 MNHEY, CDR2 SMNVEV (reference sequence). With 4 bases removed from V and 6 bases from J, the gap between germline ends came to 9 bases. CDR3 coding DNA: TGTGCCAGCAGTTGTCTCTTAGATGAAAAACTGTTTTTT. This sequence encodes CASSCLLDEKLFF.

Turning to this clonotype: One junction end does not reproduce the germline sequence, and a read error may be involved. J is TRBJ2-5 and V is TRBV7-9, with D possibly being TRBD1 or TRBD2 (5 bases each). The CDR3 extends over 12 amino acids. Germline CDR1 SEHNR, CDR2 FQNEAQ (reference sequence). CDR3 in DNA: TGTCCCAGCAGCTTATCTGGGGGGACCCAGTACTTC. It codes for CPSSLSGGTQYF.

The V gene is TRBV20-1, the J gene TRBJ2-1; 9 nucleotides match TRBD1. In germline, CDR1 is DFQATT, CDR2 SNEGSKA (reference sequence). J lost 6 bases, V lost 0 bases, and 9 bases had no gene match. The CDR3 is 16 residues long. For the CDR3, the DNA is TGCAGTGCTAGAGATTCTCGGACAGGGGATTTCAATGAGCAGTTCTTC. Translated, it gives CSARDSRTGDFNEQFF.

This chain joins TRBV6-1 and TRBJ1-1; D uncertain. The CDR3 is 14 amino acids. V lost 2 bases, J lost 3 bases, and 10 bases lay in between. CDR1 is MNHNS, CDR2 SASEGT, per germline. CDR3 in amino acids: CASSENAGYTEAFF. The CDR3 region has the DNA TGTGCCAGCAGTGAAAACGCAGGCTACACTGAAGCTTTCTTT.

The chain carries TRBV3-1 and TRBJ2-1; TRBD2 matches 11 bases. Germline V CDR1 and CDR2: LGHDT, YNNKEL (reference sequence). J lost 4 bases, V lost 4 bases, and 9 bases had no gene match. CDR3 length equals 17 residues. Here the CDR3 DNA reads TGTGCCAGCAGCCTCCGAGGGACTAGCGGTGGATACAATGAGCAGTTCTTC. Translated, it gives CASSLRGTSGGYNEQFF.

Remarks on this clonotype: At one end, the junction sequence differs from germline, possibly due to a read error. V and J are TRBV5-1 and TRBJ1-2, with D unresolved. The length of the CDR3 is 13 residues. Germline values: CDR1 SGHRS, CDR2 YFSETQ. The CDR3 DNA is TGCGTCAGCAGCTTGAGCAGATTCTATGGCTACACCTTC. Translated, it gives CVSSLSRFYGYTF.

This clonotype appeared a few times. The chain combines TRBV12-3 or TRBV12-4 with TRBJ2-1, with 10 bases that match TRBD2. The CDR3 spans 16 residues. V shed 4 bases, J shed 3 bases, and the junction held 6 bases outside the gene matches. The CDR3 DNA follows: TGTGCCAGCAGTTCCTCTCTAGCGGGAGACTACAATGAGCAGTTCTTC. Translated, it gives CASSSSLAGDYNEQFF.

The V and J genes are TRBV28 and TRBJ2-7; D call uncertain. V was cut by 3 bases and J by 5 bases, with 8 bases left in between. The germline V gene has CDR1 MDHEN and CDR2 SYDVKM. The CDR3 has 12 residues. CDR3 residues: CASSFMVNEQYF. CDR3 in DNA: TGTGCCAGCAGTTTTATGGTCAACGAGCAGTACTTC.

The chain couples TRBV7-9 to TRBJ2-4; 9 nucleotides agree with TRBD2. Matching the DNA end better, TRBJ2-7 makes the J call doubtful. This CDR3 is built from 15 residues. CDR1 and CDR2 from the germline V gene are SEHNR and FQNEAQ (reference sequence). Here the CDR3 DNA reads TGTGCCAGCAGCTTAGCGCTGGCGGGAGGGCCCGAGCAGTACTTC. Protein product: CASSLALAGGPEQYF.

This clonotype was detected only once. The CDR3 DNA sequence: TGTGCCAGCAGCGTAGCCTCGGGCCAAGACACGCAGTATTTT. This translates into CASSVASGQDTQYF. This sequence joins TRBV9 and TRBJ2-3, with no clear D. This CDR3 is 14 amino acids long. CDR1 is SGDLS and CDR2 is YYNGEE in the germline V gene. With 0 bases removed from V and 9 bases from J, the gap between germline ends came to 14 bases.

The V and J genes are TRBV7-2 and TRBJ2-1; 7 nucleotides align to TRBD1. Per the germline V gene, CDR1 is SGHTA and CDR2 is FQGNSA. The CDR3 runs to 15 residues. Unmatched junction bases numbered 11, after V lost 6 bases and J lost 6 bases. The CDR3 loop is CASSRRQGGGNEQFF. The CDR3 nucleotides are TGTGCCAGCAGTCGCCGACAGGGCGGCGGCAATGAGCAGTTCTTC.

The J gene is TRBJ2-7, the V gene TRBV20-1, with D possibly matching TRBD2 (5 bases). The germline V gene has CDR1 DFQATT and CDR2 SNEGSKA (reference sequence). Trimming removed 1 base at V and 7 bases at J, with 17 bases between. The CDR3 totals 14 residues. CDR3 loop: CSARGGEAVNEQYF. The CDR3 nucleotides read TGCAGTGCTAGAGGGGGAGAGGCAGTCAATGAGCAGTACTTC.

The rearrangement joins TRBV3-1 to TRBJ2-5; 13 positions match TRBD2. The J call could be wrong; TRBJ2-1 is a better fit for the DNA end. The germline CDR1 and CDR2 sequences are LGHDT and YNNKEL (reference sequence). CDR3 length: 17 amino acids. CDR3 loop: CASSQTSGGVSQETQFF. In DNA, the CDR3 is TGTGCCAGCAGCCAAACTAGCGGGGGGGTGAGTCAAGAGACCCAGTTCTTC.

The V and J genes are TRBV11-2 and TRBJ2-7; the D gene could be TRBD1 or TRBD2 (5 bases each). This CDR3 spans 16 amino acids. The V end lost 3 bases, the J end lost 2 bases, and 17 bases lay between the germline ends. Germline assignment: CDR1 SGHAT and CDR2 FQNNGV. CDR3 sequence: CASSLAGTPDAYEQYF. For the CDR3, the DNA is TGTGCCAGCAGCTTGGCCGGGACCCCCGACGCCTACGAGCAGTACTTC.